This TCR beta chain emerged from a study of blood T cell repertoires in COVID-19 (dated by TCRdb to between 2020 and 2021). Study-wide context: The collaborator samples originated in the United States, Italy and Spain and spanned the acute and convalescent phases of COVID-19. The material from the prospective study consisted of cDNA or gDNA derived from T cells, B-cell-depleted T cells, or PBMCs. Deeply sampled blood TCRbeta repertoires from subjects exposed to, actively infected with, or recovered from COVID-19 were included in the dataset. A freely available public database, intended as a resource for researchers studying the immune response to SARS-CoV-2, is where the repertoires were released. The samples were drawn from two sources: the first 160 participants of the ongoing ImmuneRACE study, and 1,000 to 1,500 subjects contributed by 6 global collaborators. Sample metadata almost always included a de-identified subject ID, COVID-19 status, age in years and sex. HLA class I and class II types, where available, came from metadata supplied by the sample provider rather than from assay-based typing.

At the junction V is shortened by 1 base and J by 4 bases; bases outside the gene matches: 5. From the cysteine up to the phenylalanine, the CDR3 has a length of 18 residues. The CDR3 DNA has 54 bases and is translated from base 1. CDR1 LGHDT and CDR2 YNNKEL are derived from the germline V gene (reference sequence). Collaborating institutions collected whole blood in K2EDTA tubes following their own protocols. Collaborator samples were shipped for TCRbeta analysis as frozen whole blood, isolated PBMCs, or DNA extracted from either sample type. TCRbeta CDR3 regions were amplified from genomic DNA by means of the immunoSEQ Assay, a bias-controlled multiplex PCR. The paper's processing steps were these. Within the assay, amplification of reference gene primers was used to estimate how many nucleated cells each sample contained. Sequence reads were collapsed and filtered to measure the absolute abundance of every unique TCRbeta CDR3 rearrangement. For each sample, productive Simpson clonality was calculated as the square root of Simpson's diversity index across productive rearrangements. TCRdb's version of the immuneACCESS table is confined to in-frame rearrangements and falls short of the full clone set. An unresolved V gene accounts for under half of the shortfall where checked; the remainder is of unknown origin. V, J and clone size derive from that table, while D and trimming were established from the DNA sequence. This sample lists some 100,000 clones; roughly four fifths were detected once. The ten largest clones represent 6% to 7.5% of the sample.

Results and caveats for the whole study, not just this receptor: The amount of clinical and demographic metadata varied by source and participant and was provided uncurated.

This clone was found a few times. It has no known antigen specificity. Base qualities are missing; no much larger clone stands one base away. The V gene is TRBV3-1 (or the pseudogene TRBV3-2) and the J gene is TRBJ2-1, with TRBD2 matching 15 junction bases. This receptor was taken from a man between 45 and 60 years old with active or convalescent COVID-19. Material for sequencing was peripheral blood. The nucleotide sequence reads TGTGCCAGCAGCCAAGTGGGACTAGCGGGGGGACAATACAATGAGCAGTTCTTC. The translation is CASSQVGLAGGQYNEQFF.